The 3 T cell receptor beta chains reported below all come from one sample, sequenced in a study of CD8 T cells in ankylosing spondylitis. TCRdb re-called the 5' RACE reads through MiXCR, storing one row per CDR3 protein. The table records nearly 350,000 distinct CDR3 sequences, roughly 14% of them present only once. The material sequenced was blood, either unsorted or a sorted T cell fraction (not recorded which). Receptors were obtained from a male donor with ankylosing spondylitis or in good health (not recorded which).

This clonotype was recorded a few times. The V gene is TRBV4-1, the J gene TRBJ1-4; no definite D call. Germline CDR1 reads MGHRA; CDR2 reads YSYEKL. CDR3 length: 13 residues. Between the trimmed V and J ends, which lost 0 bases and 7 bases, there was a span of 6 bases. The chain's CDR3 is CASSQDTFEKLFF. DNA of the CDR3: TGCGCCAGCAGCCAAGACACCTTTGAAAAACTGTTTTTT.

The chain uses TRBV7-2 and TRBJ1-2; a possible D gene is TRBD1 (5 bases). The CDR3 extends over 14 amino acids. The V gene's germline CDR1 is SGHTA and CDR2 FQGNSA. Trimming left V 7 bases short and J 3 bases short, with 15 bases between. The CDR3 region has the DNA TGTGCCAGCACCAGAGGGGCCGTCGACTATGGCTACACCTTC. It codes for CASTRGAVDYGYTF.

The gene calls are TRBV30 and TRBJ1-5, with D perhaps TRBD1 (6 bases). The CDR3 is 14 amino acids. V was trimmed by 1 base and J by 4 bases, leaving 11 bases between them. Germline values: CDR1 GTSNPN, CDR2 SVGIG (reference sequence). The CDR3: CAWSGTESNQPQHF. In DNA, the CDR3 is TGTGCCTGGAGTGGGACAGAAAGTAATCAGCCCCAGCATTTT.